Listed below are T cell receptor beta chains from one sample, sequenced in a study of patients and donors after allogeneic stem cell transplantation. TCRdb redid the calling of the RT-PCR reads with MiXCR, one entry per CDR3 protein. The data show 920,000 or so distinct CDR3 sequences, about a sixth seen once. Sequenced sample: blood, either unsorted or a sorted T cell fraction (not recorded which). Source of these receptors: a human donor who was either an allogeneic HSCT recipient or a stem cell or donor lymphocyte infusion donor (not recorded which). It is not recorded whose cells these are; they may come from a transplant donor. Both conserved end residues are part of each CDR3. Fields, in order: J gene, D gene, clone size, V gene, CDR3 length, CDR3 protein, CDR3 DNA. A D gene is named only where the DNA matches it firmly. Size is omitted from some rows. Given values are once, few, many or a class for expanded clones.

TRBJ2-2 - few TRBV25-1 15 CASSVPGLNTGELFF TGTGCCAGCAGTGTCCCGGGCCTAAACACCGGGGAGCTGTTTTTT
TRBJ2-7 - few TRBV21-1 16 CASSHRSPGVWDEQYF TGTGCCAGCAGCCATAGAAGTCCGGGGGTATGGGACGAGCAGTACTTC
TRBJ2-1 - few TRBV7-9 14 CASSLKGLYNEQFF TGTGCCAGCAGCTTAAAGGGACTTTACAATGAGCAGTTCTTC
TRBJ1-2 TRBD1 few TRBV20-1 15 CSARVSGQGNYGYTF TGCAGTGCTAGAGTTTCAGGACAGGGAAACTATGGCTACACCTTC
TRBJ2-7 - - TRBV12-3/TRBV12-4 13 CASSPLGSWKQYF TGTGCCAGCAGTCCACTAGGGTCCTGGAAGCAGTACTTC
TRBJ2-3 TRBD2 few TRBV11-2 16 CASSSVRGAQPHTQYF TGTGCCAGCAGCTCCGTGCGGGGGGCCCAACCCCATACGCAGTATTTT
TRBJ1-3 - - TRBV4-1 15 CASSLFSSGGNTIYF TGCGCCAGCAGCCTATTTTCCTCAGGTGGAAACACCATATATTTT
TRBJ1-1 - - TRBV12-3/TRBV12-4 20 CASSLVSGDSGTVSGTEAFF TGTGCCAGCAGTTTAGTATCGGGTGACTCCGGGACGGTAAGCGGCACTGAAGCTTTCTTT
TRBJ2-3 - few TRBV5-5 15 CASSLRTGSTDTQYF TGTGCCAGCAGCTTAAGGACGGGCTCCACAGATACGCAGTATTTT
TRBJ1-5 - - TRBV4-1 17 CASSQEAGAQGNQPQHF TGCGCCAGCAGCCAAGAGGCAGGGGCTCAGGGCAATCAGCCCCAGCATTTT
TRBJ2-3 TRBD2 - TRBV3-1 18 CASSQRGPSGGGADTQYF TGTGCCAGCAGCCAAAGAGGTCCTAGCGGAGGTGGTGCGGATACGCAGTATTTT
TRBJ2-1 TRBD1 few TRBV5-8 15 CASSPGGQGANEQFF TGTGCCAGCAGCCCTGGGGGACAGGGGGCTAATGAGCAGTTCTTC
TRBJ2-1 TRBD1 - TRBV29-1 13 CSVGTGGWGEQFF TGCAGCGTTGGGACAGGGGGCTGGGGTGAGCAGTTCTTC
TRBJ1-2 - - TRBV20-1 15 CSARDLSQSLYGYTF TGCAGTGCTAGAGATCTTTCACAGTCACTTTATGGCTACACCTTC
TRBJ1-2 TRBD1 few TRBV12-3/TRBV12-4 15 CASSPFGTGDYGYTF TGTGCCAGCAGCCCGTTCGGGACAGGGGACTATGGCTACACCTTC
TRBJ2-7 - many TRBV29-1 13 CSVKQPNLSEQYF TGCAGCGTGAAACAGCCTAACTTAAGCGAGCAGTACTTC
TRBJ1-1 - few TRBV5-1 15 CASSTGIQGSAEAFF TGCGCCAGCAGCACCGGAATACAGGGTTCTGCTGAAGCTTTCTTT
TRBJ1-4 - few TRBV29-1 13 CSVEPDSNEKLFF TGCAGCGTTGAGCCCGATTCTAATGAAAAACTGTTTTTT
TRBJ2-5 TRBD2 - TRBV6-5 16 CASSYSSRGEQETQYF TGTGCCAGCAGTTACTCGTCCCGGGGGGAACAAGAGACCCAGTACTTC
TRBJ2-7 - - TRBV12-3/TRBV12-4 14 CASSYARRGYEQYF TGTGCCAGCAGTTACGCGAGACGTGGCTACGAGCAGTACTTC
TRBJ2-7 - few TRBV12-3/TRBV12-4 15 CASSLGHASSYEQYF TGTGCCAGCAGTCTCGGTCACGCCAGCTCCTACGAGCAGTACTTC
TRBJ2-2 TRBD2 - TRBV5-4 17 CASSSRGSGRLAGELFF TGTGCCAGCAGCTCTCGCGGTAGCGGGAGATTGGCCGGGGAGCTGTTTTTT
TRBJ2-3 TRBD2 - TRBV9 16 CASSVVISGATDTQYF TGTGCCAGCAGCGTAGTGATTAGCGGGGCCACAGATACGCAGTATTTT